Listed below are T cell receptor beta chains from one sample, sequenced in a study of beta chain features in type 1 diabetes. Only in-frame clones appear in the TCRdb table, and some are missing; sequencing was by immunoSEQ multiplex PCR. The repertoire includes about 16,000 clones, 55% of them detected once, and around 0.48% sits in the top ten. The sequencing input was stem cell memory CD4+ T cells from blood. The receptors here all came from a woman between 18 and 29 years old in good health. CDR3s include the opening cysteine and the closing phenylalanine or tryptophan. The D gene is left open where the match is weak. Size is stated for part of the rows, as once, few or many counts, or as a class when the clone is expanded.

TGTGCCTGGAGCCTCGGTGTCTCTGGGGCCAACGTCCTGACTTTC | CAWSLGVSGANVLTF | . | TRBV30 | . | TRBJ2-6 | 15
TGTGCCACCAGCAGAGTTACAGGGGGATCTTGGAATTCACCCCTCCACTTT | CATSRVTGGSWNSPLHF | . | TRBV15 | TRBD1 | TRBJ1-6 | 17
TGCGCCAGCTCCCCGGACTACGCCGGCACAGATACGCAGTATTTT | CASSPDYAGTDTQYF | . | TRBV10-1 | . | TRBJ2-3 | 15
TGTGCCAGCAGCTTAACCCCAGTAAAGAACACTGAAGCTTTCTTT | CASSLTPVKNTEAFF | few | TRBV7-9 | . | TRBJ1-1 | 15
TGCAGCGTTAATAACGGGGGTACCTACGAGCAGTACTTC | CSVNNGGTYEQYF | . | TRBV29-1 | . | TRBJ2-7 | 13
TGCGCCAGCAGCCCAATCGCAGGTTCCAAAAACATTCAGTACTTC | CASSPIAGSKNIQYF | . | TRBV5-1 | . | TRBJ2-4 | 15
TGTGCCAGCAGCTTACAGGGGCGGAATTCACCCCTCCACTTT | CASSLQGRNSPLHF | . | TRBV7-2 | . | TRBJ1-6 | 14
TGTGCCAGCGCCCCGGGGTCCTACGAGCAGTACTTC | CASAPGSYEQYF | . | TRBV7-2 | . | TRBJ2-7 | 12
TGCAGCGTTGCGGACAGGGGATATGGAACTGAAGCTTTCTTT | CSVADRGYGTEAFF | . | TRBV29-1 | TRBD1 | TRBJ1-1 | 14
TGTGCCAGCAGCTCCAACACAGATACGCAGTATTTT | CASSSNTDTQYF | once | TRBV4-2 | . | TRBJ2-3 | 12
TGTGCCAGCAGCCGGACAGGGTTTAATGAAAAACTGTTTTTT | CASSRTGFNEKLFF | few | TRBV27 | TRBD1 | TRBJ1-4 | 14
TGTGCCAGCAGCTTCCCGTCCGGGACTAGCGGGAGTTGGGACAACAATGAGCAGTTCTTC | CASSFPSGTSGSWDNNEQFF | . | TRBV7-6 | TRBD2 | TRBJ2-1 | 20
TGTGCCAGCAGGGGGGAGGGCGGCGGGAATGAGCAGTTCTTC | CASRGEGGGNEQFF | once | TRBV2 | TRBD2 | TRBJ2-1 | 14
TGTGCCTGGAGTTATTATGACTATGGCTACACCTTC | CAWSYYDYGYTF | few | TRBV30 | . | TRBJ1-2 | 12
TGTGCTAGTGGTTTTCTTATTCAATCGCAGGGGGCGCCTGACTATGGCTACACCTTC | CASGFLIQSQGAPDYGYTF | . | TRBV12-5 | TRBD1 | TRBJ1-2 | 19
TGCGCCAGCAGCCAATCCTCGACTAGCGGGGGCTACAATGAGCAGTTCTTC | CASSQSSTSGGYNEQFF | few | TRBV4-1 | TRBD2 | TRBJ2-1 | 17
TGTGCCAGCAGCCCCTGGGCGGGGAGGGGTACTGAAGCTTTCTTT | CASSPWAGRGTEAFF | . | TRBV7-3 | . | TRBJ1-1 | 15
TGCGCCAGCAGCCGAATGACTGACTATGCTGAAGCTTTCTTT | CASSRMTDYAEAFF | . | TRBV5-1 | . | TRBJ1-1 | 14
TGTGCCAGCAGCTCCTTCTCTGGGGCCAACGTCCTGACTTTC | CASSSFSGANVLTF | . | TRBV7-3 | . | TRBJ2-6 | 14
TGCGCCAGCAGTCCAGGGACAGGGGGCGAGTACACTGAAGCTTTCTTT | CASSPGTGGEYTEAFF | few | TRBV5-1 | TRBD1 | TRBJ1-1 | 16
TGTGCCAGCAGCTTAGCAGGGCGACAGGGGTCTGGGGCCAACGTCCTGACTTTC | CASSLAGRQGSGANVLTF | . | TRBV11-1 | TRBD1 | TRBJ2-6 | 18
TGTGCCAGCAGCCCAGCCGGGACAGCAAACCAAGAGACCCAGTACTTC | CASSPAGTANQETQYF | . | TRBV7-9 | TRBD1 | TRBJ2-5 | 16
TGTGCCAGCAGCCACGAGGTTTCGAATTCACCCCTCCACTTT | CASSHEVSNSPLHF | . | TRBV7-9 | . | TRBJ1-6 | 14
TGTGCCAGCAGCCAAGACGATCAGCCCCAGCATTTT | CASSQDDQPQHF | few | TRBV14 | . | TRBJ1-5 | 12
TGTGCCAGCAGCGACAGGGGCAATCAGCCCCAGCATTTT | CASSDRGNQPQHF | . | TRBV2 | TRBD1 | TRBJ1-5 | 13
TGCGCCAGCAGCTTGTTTCGGCGTACCAAGACAGGGTCCGCCTATGGCTACACCTTC | CASSLFRRTKTGSAYGYTF | . | TRBV5-1 | TRBD1 | TRBJ1-2 | 19
TGTGCCAGCTCAAGCAGGGTCGAGACCGGGGAGCTGTTTTTT | CASSSRVETGELFF | . | TRBV18 | . | TRBJ2-2 | 14
TGTGCCAGCAGTGTACAGGGGGGCAATCAGCCCCAGCATTTT | CASSVQGGNQPQHF | . | TRBV6-1 | TRBD1 | TRBJ1-5 | 14
TGTGCCAGCAGTGACACAGTGAATTCACCCCTCCACTTT | CASSDTVNSPLHF | . | TRBV6-5 | . | TRBJ1-6 | 13
TGTGCCAGCAGCCGGGGGACAGGGAACTATGGCTACACCTTC | CASSRGTGNYGYTF | few | TRBV5-5 | TRBD1 | TRBJ1-2 | 14
TGTGCCTGGATGCGGGCCCTGAACACTGAAGCTTTCTTT | CAWMRALNTEAFF | few | TRBV30 | . | TRBJ1-1 | 13
TGTGCCAGCAGTTCGCAAGGGGGCGATTTTGGGGGCTACACCTTC | CASSSQGGDFGGYTF | . | TRBV2 | TRBD1 | TRBJ1-2 | 15
TGCAGCGTTTCCAGGGGGTTTCCCACTAACTATGGCTACACCTTC | CSVSRGFPTNYGYTF | . | TRBV29-1 | TRBD1 | TRBJ1-2 | 15
TGTGCCAGTAGTATAGCGACAGGTAAGAGCAATCAGCCCCAGCATTTT | CASSIATGKSNQPQHF | . | TRBV19 | . | TRBJ1-5 | 16
TGTGCCAGCAGTCCCCGGACAGGGAGCACAGATACGCAGTATTTT | CASSPRTGSTDTQYF | few | TRBV6-1 | TRBD1 | TRBJ2-3 | 15